This TCR beta chain came from a study of blood T cell repertoires in COVID-19 (dated by TCRdb to the early 2020s). In terms of the full investigation: The collaborator samples originated in the United States, Italy and Spain and spanned the acute and convalescent phases of COVID-19. The prospective study material was composed of cDNA or gDNA derived from T cells, B-cell-depleted T cells, or PBMCs. Subjects who had been exposed to COVID-19, were actively infected with it, or had recovered from it provided the deeply sampled blood TCRbeta repertoires that made up the dataset. The repertoires were released in a freely available public database meant as a resource for research on the immune response to SARS-CoV-2. The samples were drawn from two sources: the first 160 participants of the ongoing ImmuneRACE study, and some 1,300 subjects contributed by 6 global collaborators. Sample metadata almost always included a de-identified subject ID, COVID-19 status, age in years and sex. HLA class I and class II types, where available, came from metadata supplied by the sample provider rather than from assay-based typing.

Here is what the overall study found, with its caveats: How much clinical and demographic metadata was included differed by source and by participant, and the metadata was provided uncurated.

On this clone: The specificity of this receptor is unknown. Per-nucleotide qualities are absent, and no much larger clonotype sits a single base away.

TCRbeta CDR3 regions were amplified from genomic DNA using the immunoSEQ Assay, a bias-controlled multiplex PCR. Concerning the study's data processing: The number of nucleated cells in each sample was estimated from the amplification of reference gene primers within the assay. To quantify the absolute abundance of each unique TCRbeta CDR3 rearrangement, sequence reads were collapsed and filtered. For each sample, productive Simpson clonality was calculated by taking the square root of Simpson's diversity index across productive rearrangements. TCRdb limited this immuneACCESS table to in-frame rearrangements with V and J called. A share of clones is missing; checked studies link under half to unresolved V genes, and the rest is unexplained. The V and J calls and clone size were taken over from that table, and D and trimming were inferred from the DNA. Across this sample there are approximately 44,000 clones, with under 85% seen only once. The ten largest clones add up to 30% to 35% of the sample.

CDR1 SNHLY and CDR2 FYNNEI are derived from the germline V gene. There are 12 amino acids in the CDR3, from cysteine to phenylalanine inclusive. This entry keeps only the CDR3 DNA: 36 bases, framed from base 1. V gives up 5 bases and J gives up 4 bases, and the segment between their germline ends measures 9 bases. Whole blood was collected in K2EDTA tubes by collaborating institutions according to the institutions' own protocols. For TCRbeta analysis, collaborators shipped samples in one of three forms: frozen whole blood, isolated PBMCs, or DNA extracted from either of those sample types. The TCR comes from a woman older than 75 with acute or convalescent COVID-19. Sequenced input: peripheral blood. The rearrangement combines TRBV2 with TRBJ2-7, with no confident D gene call. The CDR3 protein sequence reads: CASSRTSYEQYF. The DNA reads TGTGCCAGCAGTCGCACAAGTTACGAGCAGTACTTC.